These 23 T cell receptor beta chains originate from one sample sequenced in a study of T cell repertoires in cytomegalovirus infection. TCRdb re-called the reads through MiXCR, storing one row per CDR3 protein. The table lists some 280,000 distinct CDR3 sequences, about an eighth of them singletons. Sequenced material: PBMCs. All receptors derive from a human donor in good health (CMV status not recorded). Some clones in this sample may be carry-over from other donors' samples.

This clonotype was seen a few times. This rearrangement joins TRBV23-1 to TRBJ2-2; 8 nucleotides line up with TRBD2. TRBV23-1 is treated as an ORF (open reading frame) with a function not yet certain. The V gene end was trimmed by 0 bases and the J gene end by 5 bases; junction bases not matched to a gene: 8. The CDR3 has 17 amino acids. CDR3 sequence reads: CASSQSSSGGNTGELFF. In DNA form, the CDR3 reads TGCGCCAGCAGTCAATCATCCAGCGGGGGAAATACCGGGGAGCTGTTTTTT.

This clonotype was recorded many times. V gene TRBV7-2 combines with J gene TRBJ1-2; 11 bases match TRBD1. Unmatched junction bases numbered 13, after V lost 6 bases and J lost 7 bases. The CDR3 sequence is 16 residues long. CDR1 and CDR2 from the germline V gene are SGHTA and FQGNSA. The CDR3 nucleotides are TGTGCCAGCAGTTCGGGCACCGGACAGGGGGCAGGTGGCTACACCTTC. It yields the protein CASSSGTGQGAGGYTF.

Ten or more counts support this clonotype. V gene TRBV7-2 combines with J gene TRBJ1-1; no clear D gene. Germline CDR1 reads SGHTA; CDR2 reads FQGNSA. This CDR3 has 12 residues. The V and J ends lost 7 bases and 4 bases respectively, with 10 bases between them. The CDR3 protein is CASTNPGTEAFF. In nucleotides, the CDR3 is TGTGCCAGCACGAACCCCGGCACTGAAGCTTTCTTT.

In its sample, this clonotype was seen a few times. V and J are TRBV4-2 and TRBJ2-2; no clear D gene. The CDR3 spans 13 residues. V dropped 5 bases and J dropped 6 bases, with 10 bases sitting between them. The germline CDR1 and CDR2 sequences are LGHNA and YNFKEQ. The CDR3 bases are TGTGCCAGCAGCGCCGTGGGCCCCGGGGAGCTGTTTTTT. Protein product: CASSAVGPGELFF.

The rearrangement links TRBV4-2 to TRBJ2-1, with 8 bases identical to TRBD1. The germline CDR1 and CDR2 sequences are LGHNA and YNFKEQ. Trimming took 1 base from V and 7 from J; bases not matched to a gene: 21. This CDR3 contains 20 residues. CDR3 amino acids: CASSQGAGTGFVGGGNEQFF. The CDR3 bases are TGTGCCAGCAGCCAAGGTGCCGGGACAGGATTCGTGGGAGGAGGGAATGAGCAGTTCTTC.

This clonotype showed up many times. The chain joins TRBV27 to TRBJ1-2, with D perhaps TRBD1 (6 bases). CDR3 length equals 16 residues. Trimming cost V 2 bases and J 0 bases, with 13 bases left between them. CDR1 MNHEY and CDR2 SMNVEV come from the germline V gene (reference sequence). CDR3 sequence reads: CASSLEGGLANYGYTF. Written as DNA, the CDR3 is TGTGCCAGCAGTTTAGAGGGGGGGCTCGCTAACTATGGCTACACCTTC.

This clonotype was recorded at least ten times. This chain links TRBV6-2 or TRBV6-3 with TRBJ2-2, with D hard to call. The CDR3 is 13 amino acids. Germline CDR1 reads MNHEY; CDR2 reads SVGEGT. V lost 5 bases, J lost 6 bases, and 10 bases lay in between. The CDR3: CASSLPTPGELFF. CDR3 DNA: TGTGCCAGCAGTCTACCGACACCCGGGGAGCTGTTTTTT.

This clonotype came up a few times. The rearrangement uses TRBV28 and TRBJ2-7; 7 bases are shared with TRBD2. The CDR3 runs 12 residues. Looked up from germline, CDR1 is MDHEN and CDR2 is SYDVKM. The trim removed 8 bases at V and 4 bases at J, leaving 5 bases unmatched. For the CDR3, the DNA is TGTGCCAGCGCCCAAGCGGGGTACGAGCAGTACTTC. Translating gives CASAQAGYEQYF.

The chain is built from TRBV19 and TRBJ2-2; TRBD1 matches at 8 bases. Germline V gene lookup returns CDR1 LNHDA and CDR2 SQIVND (reference sequence). The J segment lost 7 bases and the V segment lost 9 bases, leaving 10 bases of the junction unmatched. The CDR3 totals 14 residues. CDR3 amino acids: CASQQQGAIGELFF. The CDR3 DNA follows: TGTGCCAGCCAACAGCAGGGGGCGATCGGGGAGCTGTTTTTT.

This clonotype was found many times. The CDR3, as DNA: TGTGCCAGCGGGACTAGCGGAACTACCAATGAGCAGTTCTTC. It yields the protein CASGTSGTTNEQFF. V gene TRBV25-1 combines with J gene TRBJ2-1; 11 nucleotides line up with TRBD2. The CDR3 loop spans 14 amino acids. V shed 8 bases and J 6 bases; nucleotides not matched to a gene: 6. Germline-derived CDR1 and CDR2 are MGHDK and SYGVNS.

This clonotype was observed many times. V is TRBV28 and J is TRBJ2-2; 9 bases match TRBD1. Looked up from germline, CDR1 is MDHEN and CDR2 is SYDVKM. The CDR3 loop spans 15 amino acids. With 6 bases clipped from V and 5 bases from J, the junction kept 7 bases outside the gene matches. The CDR3: CASSFLQGATGELFF. CDR3 bases: TGTGCCAGCAGCTTCTTACAGGGGGCGACCGGGGAGCTGTTTTTT.

This clonotype was seen more than once but under ten times. V gene TRBV29-1 combines with J gene TRBJ1-3; a weak D match, TRBD1 (6 bases). This CDR3 has 15 amino acids. V was trimmed by 5 bases and J by 0 bases, leaving 14 bases between them. The germline gives CDR1 SQVTM, CDR2 ANQGSEA. CDR3 sequence (DNA): TGCAGCGTTTCTGTGACAGGCCACTCTGGAAACACCATATATTTT. Translating it yields CSVSVTGHSGNTIYF.

This clonotype has at least ten counts. The gene calls are TRBV29-1 and TRBJ2-3, with 9 positions matching TRBD2. The V segment lost 6 bases and the J segment 2 bases; nucleotides outside the gene matches: 6. Germline V CDR1 and CDR2: SQVTM, ANQGSEA. The CDR3 sequence is 14 residues long. CDR3 DNA: TGCAGCGTGGCGACTAGCGGAGCCACAGATACGCAGTATTTT. This codes for CSVATSGATDTQYF.

This clonotype was seen once. The chain combines TRBV20-1 with TRBJ2-3; 7 bases agree with TRBD2. The ends lost 0 bases at V and 2 bases at J; junction bases unmatched: 11. This CDR3 spans 17 amino acids. Germline assignment: CDR1 DFQATT and CDR2 SNEGSKA (reference sequence). The chain's CDR3 is CSARDPGAGSLTDTQYF. The CDR3, as DNA: TGCAGTGCTAGAGATCCCGGAGCGGGGAGCCTCACAGATACGCAGTATTTT.

This clonotype was recorded many times. This sequence joins TRBV14 and TRBJ1-1, with D unclear. V lost 8 bases and J lost 1, with 8 bases in between. The CDR3 runs to 12 residues. Germline CDR1 is SGHDN and CDR2 is FVKESK. As DNA, the CDR3 is TGTGCCAGCGGCAGGCCGAACACTGAAGCTTTCTTT. It is translated as CASGRPNTEAFF.

This clonotype was counted ten times or more. This chain joins TRBV7-6 and TRBJ2-1, with TRBD2 identical over 9 bases. With 5 bases clipped from V and 7 bases from J, the junction kept 15 bases outside the gene matches. The CDR3 contains 17 residues. Germline assignment: CDR1 SGHVS and CDR2 FNYEAQ. CDR3 bases: TGTGCCAGCAGCCAGGGGGTAGCGGGAGATTGGTTGAATGAGCAGTTCTTC. Its translation is CASSQGVAGDWLNEQFF.

This clonotype has more than one count but fewer than ten. J is TRBJ2-1 and V is TRBV29-1; D gene uncertain. Germline assignment: CDR1 SQVTM and CDR2 ANQGSEA. The ends were cut back, 3 bases at V and 5 bases at J, with 11 bases in the middle. The length of the CDR3 is 13 residues. The CDR3 DNA sequence: TGCAGCGTTGAGAGAGGTTGGAACAATGAGCAGTTCTTC. It encodes CSVERGWNNEQFF.

Note on this clonotype: A much more abundant neighbour one base away suggests this may be a read error. V and J are TRBV7-6 and TRBJ2-4; D uncertain. There are 16 residues in the CDR3. Germline values: CDR1 SGHVS, CDR2 FNYEAQ. Trimming took off 5 bases at V and 0 bases at J, with 14 bases between the two ends. The CDR3 bases are TGTGCCAGCAGCCTCCTCACGGGCCAAGCCAAAAACATTCAGTACTTC. Its protein is CASSLLTGQAKNIQYF.

The rearrangement links TRBV28 to TRBJ2-7; D not resolved. This CDR3 has 13 residues. CDR1 MDHEN and CDR2 SYDVKM come from the germline V gene. The V end was cut by 7 bases, the J end by 5 bases, with 15 bases between. DNA for the CDR3: TGTGCCAGCACCGAAATCGGGCAGGACGAGCAGTACTTC. Its translation: CASTEIGQDEQYF.

This clonotype came up many times. The CDR3, as DNA: TGTGCCAGCTCAACATCATCAACTAATGAAAAACTGTTTTTT. Amino acids: CASSTSSTNEKLFF. The V and J genes are TRBV18 and TRBJ1-4; D unresolved. The CDR3 has 14 amino acids. V dropped 5 bases and J dropped 0 bases, with 7 bases sitting between them. Germline loops: CDR1 KGHSH, CDR2 LQKENI.

This clonotype showed up many times. The chain links TRBV7-6 to TRBJ2-5; a possible D gene is TRBD2 (6 bases). V gave up 5 bases and J gave up 9 bases, with 16 bases separating them. Germline loops: CDR1 SGHVS, CDR2 FNYEAQ. The CDR3 sequence is 13 residues long. The chain's CDR3 is CASSPGLLSAQYF. In DNA form, the CDR3 reads TGTGCCAGCAGCCCGGGACTCCTCTCTGCCCAGTACTTC.

The rearrangement joins TRBV20-1 to TRBJ1-2, with TRBD1 matching over 11 bases. V lost 6 bases to trimming and J lost 8 bases; unmatched junction nucleotides: 5. The CDR3 totals 12 residues. Germline V CDR1 and CDR2: DFQATT, SNEGSKA (reference sequence). The CDR3: CSATDRGRGYTF. The CDR3 DNA reads as TGCAGTGCCACGGACAGGGGGCGAGGCTACACCTTC.

This clonotype was found a few times. This chain uses TRBV28 with TRBJ2-3, with 8 bases matching TRBD2. Germline lookup yields CDR1 MDHEN and CDR2 SYDVKM. V shed 5 bases, J shed 3 bases, and the junction held 4 bases outside the gene matches. The CDR3 loop spans 14 amino acids. CDR3 sequence: CASSKAGGTDTQYF. The CDR3 DNA follows: TGTGCCAGCAGTAAGGCGGGAGGTACAGATACGCAGTATTTT.